This is a list of T cell receptor beta chains from one sample in a study of blood T cell repertoires in COVID-19. TCRdb keeps only in-frame clones here, not all; method: immunoSEQ multiplex PCR. Counted here are around 250,000 clones, around 82% occurring once; the ten biggest clones make up 3.4%. Sequenced sample: PBMCs or T cells enriched from blood (not recorded which). Every receptor here comes from a man in his fifties or sixties who had recovered from COVID-19. Each CDR3 is given with its conserved first and last residue. The D gene is left open where the match is weak. The size entry is marked missing in some rows and otherwise reads once, few, many or a size class.

j_call d_call v_call clone_size cdr3_aa cdr3_nt
TRBJ2-5 TRBD1 TRBV5-1 - CASSPGRVLEDRLRETQYF TGCGCCAGCAGCCCGGGGCGGGTGCTTGAGGACAGGTTGAGGGAGACCCAGTACTTC
TRBJ2-5 TRBD1 TRBV11-2 - CASSPRTGGVETQYF TGTGCCAGCAGCCCTCGGACAGGGGGCGTCGAGACCCAGTACTTC
TRBJ2-2 - TRBV5-6 - CASSLLADVNTGELFF TGTGCCAGCAGCTTGTTAGCGGACGTAAACACCGGGGAGCTGTTTTTT
TRBJ2-1 TRBD2 TRBV4-3 once CASSRGLAVNEQFF TGCGCCAGCAGCCGAGGTCTAGCGGTCAATGAGCAGTTCTTC
TRBJ2-1 TRBD2 TRBV4-2 once CASSQDFRDYQFF TGTGCCAGCAGCCAAGATTTCCGGGACTACCAGTTCTTC
TRBJ1-1 - TRBV6-5 - CASSYAGGNTEAFF TGTGCCAGCAGTTACGCGGGAGGGAACACTGAAGCTTTCTTT
TRBJ2-1 TRBD2 TRBV7-8 - CASSLGLAGGRAYNEQFF TGTGCCAGCAGCTTAGGACTAGCGGGAGGTCGAGCCTACAATGAGCAGTTCTTC
TRBJ2-1 TRBD2 TRBV15 - CATSRELTSGNNEQFF TGTGCCACCAGCAGAGAACTGACTAGCGGAAACAATGAGCAGTTCTTC
TRBJ1-4 TRBD1 TRBV14 - CASSPRQGTNEKLFF TGTGCCAGCAGCCCCCGACAGGGAACTAATGAAAAACTGTTTTTT
TRBJ2-7 - TRBV27 many CASSLGLAGVYEQYF TGTGCCAGCAGTTTGGGGTTGGCAGGGGTCTACGAGCAGTACTTC
TRBJ1-3 - TRBV19 - CASSTLTGQFSGNTIYF TGTGCCAGTAGTACACTCACAGGGCAATTCTCTGGAAACACCATATATTTT
TRBJ1-1 - TRBV11-1 - CASSPRRDVGNTEAFF TGTGCCAGCAGCCCGCGGCGGGACGTGGGGAACACTGAAGCTTTCTTT
TRBJ2-5 - TRBV5-5 - CASSLLPSSETQYF TGTGCCAGCAGCTTGTTGCCTAGCTCTGAGACCCAGTACTTC
TRBJ2-3 - TRBV19 - CASSISSDFVTQYF TGTGCCAGTAGTATTTCTAGCGACTTTGTTACGCAGTATTTT
TRBJ2-1 - TRBV10-3 - CAISGRGAPNEQFF TGTGCCATCAGTGGGAGGGGTGCGCCAAATGAGCAGTTCTTC
TRBJ1-5 TRBD1 TRBV28 - CASRTGQFNQPQHF TGTGCCAGCAGAACGGGACAGTTTAATCAGCCCCAGCATTTT
TRBJ2-7 - TRBV7-9 - CASSLSTDYEQYF TGTGCCAGCAGCTTATCGACAGACTACGAGCAGTACTTC
TRBJ2-2 - TRBV3-1/TRBV3-2 - CASSLGTPWRAGELFF TGTGCCAGCAGCCTCGGGACTCCGTGGCGAGCCGGGGAGCTGTTTTTT
TRBJ1-2 - TRBV7-3 once CASSLLGSYGYTF TGTGCCAGCAGCTTACTAGGTTCCTATGGCTACACCTTC
TRBJ2-6 - TRBV5-1 - CASSLNTGSGANVLTF TGCGCCAGCAGCTTGAACACAGGGTCCGGGGCCAACGTCCTGACTTTC
TRBJ1-5 - TRBV11-1 - CASSPNRAGQPQHF TGTGCCAGCAGCCCAAACAGGGCAGGGCAGCCCCAGCATTTT
TRBJ1-5 - TRBV10-3 few CAISEAESNQPQHF TGTGCCATCAGTGAGGCTGAGAGCAATCAGCCCCAGCATTTT
TRBJ2-2 TRBD2 TRBV18 - CASVRLAVNTGELFF TGTGCCAGCGTTCGACTAGCAGTGAACACCGGGGAGCTGTTTTTT
TRBJ2-7 TRBD1 TRBV28 - CASSSPLRDRGTYEQYF TGTGCCAGCAGTTCCCCACTCCGGGACAGGGGTACCTACGAGCAGTACTTC
TRBJ2-7 - TRBV5-1 once CASRWRALDEQYF TGCGCCAGCAGATGGAGAGCACTAGACGAGCAGTACTTC
TRBJ2-1 TRBD1 TRBV7-2 - CASSFGTGGIEQFF TGTGCCAGCAGCTTTGGGACAGGGGGTATTGAGCAGTTCTTC
TRBJ2-1 - TRBV19 - CASSPFSDSSPEQFF TGTGCCAGTAGTCCCTTTTCAGACTCCTCCCCTGAGCAGTTCTTC
TRBJ1-5 TRBD1 TRBV6-2/TRBV6-3 - CASSYAPDRGRGNQPQHF TGTGCCAGCAGTTACGCCCCGGACAGGGGGCGCGGCAATCAGCCCCAGCATTTT
TRBJ2-2 - TRBV29-1 few CSVRGRAGTGELFF TGCAGCGTTAGGGGGAGGGCCGGCACCGGGGAGCTGTTTTTT
TRBJ1-5 - TRBV5-5 - CASSSGTLGNQPQHF TGTGCCAGCAGCTCCGGGACATTGGGCAATCAGCCCCAGCATTTT
TRBJ1-2 TRBD1 TRBV9 - CASSAGQGANGYTF TGTGCCAGCAGCGCGGGACAGGGGGCGAATGGCTACACCTTC
TRBJ2-4 - TRBV4-3 - CASSPDTLAKNIQYF TGCGCCAGCAGCCCGGACACCTTAGCCAAAAACATTCAGTACTTC
TRBJ1-2 - TRBV27 - CASSLSWQGLYGYTF TGTGCCAGCAGTTTATCGTGGCAGGGACTTTATGGCTACACCTTC
TRBJ1-2 TRBD1 TRBV5-6 once CASSLVDRATF TGTGCCAGCAGCTTGGTTGACAGGGCAACCTTC
TRBJ1-5 - TRBV19 - CASKRRDTNQPQHF TGTGCCAGCAAGCGACGGGACACAAATCAGCCCCAGCATTTT
TRBJ1-1 - TRBV12-3/TRBV12-4 - CASSLFGRTEAFF TGTGCCAGCAGTTTATTTGGGAGGACTGAAGCTTTCTTT
TRBJ2-2 TRBD2 TRBV7-8 - CASSLRLSGGRGGELFF TGTGCCAGCAGCTTAAGGCTGTCGGGGGGGCGCGGCGGGGAGCTGTTTTTT
TRBJ1-1 - TRBV10-1 - CASNLDRNTEAFF TGCGCCAGCAATTTAGACAGGAACACTGAAGCTTTCTTT
TRBJ2-7 - TRBV7-3 - CASSVTRAHEQYF TGTGCCAGCAGCGTTACCAGGGCGCACGAGCAGTACTTC
TRBJ2-3 TRBD1 TRBV27 once CASSPMDRASTDTQYF TGTGCCAGCAGTCCCATGGACAGGGCTAGCACAGATACGCAGTATTTT
TRBJ1-2 - TRBV19 - CASVDRWEGYTF TGTGCCAGTGTAGACAGGTGGGAAGGCTACACCTTC